This TCR beta chain was observed in a study of T cells expressing NK-cell markers. TCRdb re-called the 5' RACE reads; every CDR3 protein appears as one record, without DNA. The sample data list hundreds of thousands of distinct CDR3 sequences. A note on this clonotype: Its antigen is unidentified.

General observations from the study: Whether expanded NKG2C+ T cell clones were HCMV specific stayed uncertain.

The sample comprised blood T cells: a sorted CD56 or NKG2C T cell subset, CD4+ or CD8+ T cells, or bulk PBMC T cells (not recorded which). The receptor was derived from a man aged 18 to 70 in good health.

The CDR3 here is CSARWGGEGKNIQYF. V and J are TRBV20-1 and TRBJ2-4; TCRdb returns TRBD2, unconfirmable since there is no DNA. The CDR3 consists of 15 residues. The germline V gene encodes CDR1 DFQATT and CDR2 SNEGSKA (reference sequence).